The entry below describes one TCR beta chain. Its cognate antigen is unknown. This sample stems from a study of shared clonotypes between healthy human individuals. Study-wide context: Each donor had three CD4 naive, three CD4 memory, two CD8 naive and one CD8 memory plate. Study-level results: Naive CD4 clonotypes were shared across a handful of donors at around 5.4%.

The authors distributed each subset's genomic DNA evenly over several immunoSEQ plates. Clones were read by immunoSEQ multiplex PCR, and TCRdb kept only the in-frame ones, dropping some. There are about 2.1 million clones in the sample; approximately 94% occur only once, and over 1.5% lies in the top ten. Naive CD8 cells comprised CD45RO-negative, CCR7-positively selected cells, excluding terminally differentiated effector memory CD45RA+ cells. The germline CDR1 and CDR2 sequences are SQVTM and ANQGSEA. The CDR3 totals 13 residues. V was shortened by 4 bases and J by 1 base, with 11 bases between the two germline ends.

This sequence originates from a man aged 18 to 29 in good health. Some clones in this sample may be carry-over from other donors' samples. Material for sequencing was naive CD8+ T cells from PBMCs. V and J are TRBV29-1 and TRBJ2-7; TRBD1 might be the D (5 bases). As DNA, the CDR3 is TGCAGCGTTGTGGAAGGGGAATCCTACGAGCAGTACTTC. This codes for CSVVEGESYEQYF.